These T cell receptor beta chains were read from a single sample in a study of identical twins. TCRdb re-analysed the 5' RACE reads in MiXCR, keeping a single row per CDR3 protein. The sample lists approximately 530,000 distinct CDR3 sequences, around 22% occurring once. Separately, the same data were catalogued under a study of yellow fever vaccine responses in identical twins.

Sequencing was performed on CD4+ T cells sorted from blood. The receptors stem from a woman younger than 30 in good health. CDR3s include the opening cysteine and the closing phenylalanine or tryptophan. D genes are given only for firm matches.

>TRBJ2-5|-|TRBV20-1
CSARVLASRETQYF
>TRBJ2-3|TRBD2|TRBV28
CASSSPSGGQHTQYF
>TRBJ2-3|-|TRBV6-1
CASSEQGGSTDTQYF
>TRBJ1-2|-|TRBV5-1
CASSGGTGGYGYTF
>TRBJ2-7|-|TRBV7-3
CASSPDSVVQYF
>TRBJ1-1|-|TRBV3-1
CASSQDGGGTEAFF
>TRBJ2-5|-|TRBV5-1
CASSSQAEEETQYF
>TRBJ2-1|TRBD2|TRBV20-1
CSARGNPMGGTEQFF
>TRBJ2-1|-|TRBV4-1
CASSQSPTGDNEQFF
>TRBJ1-5|-|TRBV20-1
CSARVTSGDQPQHF